The present TCR beta chain was sequenced within a study of blood T cell repertoires in COVID-19. The data were produced by immunoSEQ multiplex PCR, yet TCRdb's version contains in-frame clones alone and is incomplete. The sample holds 250,000 to 300,000 clones, about 88% seen once. V dropped 3 bases and J dropped 0; count of bases not matched to a gene: 5. The germline CDR1 and CDR2 sequences are DFQATT and SNEGSKA (reference sequence). The CDR3 totals 15 residues. The specimen sequenced was peripheral blood. The chain couples TRBV20-1 to TRBJ2-5, with 9 nucleotides matching TRBD1. This sequence was found in a man younger than 35 with active or convalescent COVID-19. CDR3 nucleotide sequence: TGCAGTGCTAGTCCGGGACAGGGATACCAAGAGACCCAGTACTTC. Its translation is CSASPGQGYQETQYF.